The 28 T cell receptor beta chains below were found in one sample sequenced in a study of blood T cell repertoires in COVID-19. The table came from immunoSEQ multiplex PCR; TCRdb's copy has only in-frame clones and leaves some out. The data show around 120,000 clones, approximately 80% seen once. Specimen: peripheral blood. The source is a middle-aged man with acute or convalescent COVID-19.

This clone appeared once. Being one base from a much bigger clone, this may be a read error. The chain recombines TRBV19 with TRBJ2-3; 8 bases fit TRBD2. V was pared by 5 bases and J by 1 base, with 2 bases of the junction left unmatched. The CDR3 runs to 14 residues. The germline V gene has CDR1 LNHDA and CDR2 SQIVND (reference sequence). CDR3 nucleotide sequence: TGTGCCAGTAGTCCGACTAGCGGCACAGATACGCAGTATTTT. Translating gives CASSPTSGTDTQYF.

The chain employs TRBV5-4 and TRBJ1-3; the D is unclear. This CDR3 is built from 13 residues. Germline V gives CDR1 SGHNT, CDR2 YYREEE (reference sequence). V was clipped by 2 bases and J by 2 bases, with 5 bases between them. Here the CDR3 DNA reads TGTGCCAGCAGCTTTTCGGCTGGAAACACCATATATTTT. It is translated as CASSFSAGNTIYF.

As regards this clone: A read error may account for a junction end that differs from germline. The chain employs TRBV10-2 and TRBJ1-5; maybe TRBD1 (6 bases). The CDR3 runs 13 residues. Germline V lookup: CDR1 WSHSY, CDR2 SAAADI. The DNA for the CDR3 is TGCGCCCGCAGTCGACAGGTCGGGCAGCCCCAGCATTTT. It specifies CARSRQVGQPQHF.

For the CDR3, the DNA is TGTGCCAGTAGTACCCTGGGGGCTGAGACCCAGTACTTC. This sequence encodes CASSTLGAETQYF. The rearrangement links TRBV19 to TRBJ2-5; tentatively, D is TRBD1 (6 bases). CDR3 length: 13 amino acids. Trimming shortened V by 4 bases and J by 5 bases, and 11 bases separated the two germline ends. The germline V gene encodes CDR1 LNHDA and CDR2 SQIVND (reference sequence).

CDR3 nucleotide sequence: TGTGCCAGCAGCTCAGAGCGACAGGGGGCGAACTACGAGCAGTACTTC. Translation: CASSSERQGANYEQYF. This chain joins TRBV7-3 and TRBJ2-7; 10 nucleotides match TRBD1. The CDR3 totals 16 residues. CDR1 and CDR2 (germline): SGHTA, FQGTGA. V lost 4 bases to trimming and J lost 3 bases; unmatched junction nucleotides: 9. The complete variable domain, with remaining parts taken from reference TRBV7-3 and TRBJ2-7, reads GAGVSQTPSNKVTEKGKYVELRCDPISGHTALYWYRQSLGQGPEFLIYFQGTGAADDSGLPNDRFFAVRPEGSVSTLKIQRTERGDSAVYLCASSSERQGANYEQYFGPGTRLTVT.

As regards this clone: One junction end disagrees with the germline gene, perhaps due to a read error. The chain combines TRBV7-9 with TRBJ1-1, with a weak D call TRBD1 (6 bases). CDR3 size: 12 residues. Germline-derived CDR1 and CDR2 are SEHNR and FQNEAQ (reference sequence). CDR3 nucleotide sequence: TGCGCAATTGGACAGCAGAACACTGAAGCTTTCTTT. It yields the protein CAIGQQNTEAFF.

The chain recombines TRBV7-3 with TRBJ1-6; 9 bases are shared with TRBD1. CDR1 is SGHTA and CDR2 is FQGTGA in the germline V gene. This CDR3 is built from 15 residues. V was pared by 5 bases and J by 7 bases, with 6 bases of the junction left unmatched. CDR3 loop: CASSLGDRGNSPLHF. The CDR3 nucleotides read TGTGCCAGCAGCCTCGGCGACAGGGGGAATTCACCCCTCCACTTT.

The chain has TRBV5-1 and TRBJ2-1, with TRBD2 identical over 7 bases. This CDR3 contains 17 residues. The germline V gene has CDR1 SGHRS and CDR2 YFSETQ. After removal of 6 bases from V and 7 bases from J, the junction contained 19 bases not matched to a gene. DNA of the CDR3: TGCGCCAGCACTTATAGTGCCATGTCTAGCGGTGGTAATGAGCAGTTCTTC. It codes for CASTYSAMSSGGNEQFF.

This rearrangement joins TRBV23-1 to TRBJ2-5; 14 bases map to TRBD2. TRBV23-1 is an ORF, and what it does is uncertain. Unmatched junction bases numbered 12, after V lost 7 bases and J lost 5 bases. The CDR3 runs 17 residues. CDR3: CASNPPGTSGSRETQYF. CDR3 sequence (DNA): TGCGCCAGCAACCCCCCCGGGACTAGCGGGAGTCGTGAGACCCAGTACTTC.

This clone was observed a single time. The chain employs TRBV11-3 and TRBJ2-2; 11 bases fit TRBD1. The CDR3 spans 15 residues. Germline V gives CDR1 SGHNT, CDR2 YENEEA. V was pared by 3 bases and J by 3 bases, with 0 bases of the junction left unmatched. The CDR3 loop reads CASSLGQGDTGELFF. CDR3 nucleotide sequence: TGTGCCAGCAGCTTGGGACAGGGGGACACCGGGGAGCTGTTTTTT. Full variable domain (outside the CDR3, taken from reference TRBV11-3 and TRBJ2-2): EAGVVQSPRYKIIEKKQPVAFWCNPISGHNTLYWYLQNLGQGPELLIRYENEEAVDDSQLPKDRFSAERLKGVDSTLKIQPAELGDSAVYLCASSLGQGDTGELFFGEGSRLTVL.

The chain recombines TRBV10-3 with TRBJ1-1; D is unresolved. Germline loops: CDR1 ENHRY, CDR2 SYGVKD. There are 13 residues in the CDR3. V lost 8 bases to trimming and J lost 4 bases, with 14 bases between them. The DNA for the CDR3 is TGTGCCATCGCCGCGTCAGGTGGCACTGAAGCTTTCTTT. Its protein product is CAIAASGGTEAFF.

V is TRBV5-1 and J is TRBJ1-4; TRBD1 is a possible D gene (6 bases). V dropped 3 bases and J dropped 4 bases, with 10 bases sitting between them. Germline V CDR1 and CDR2: SGHRS, YFSETQ. The CDR3 is made up of 14 amino acids. This CDR3 reads CASSSTGNNEKLFF. CDR3 nucleotide sequence: TGCGCCAGCAGCTCAACAGGGAATAATGAAAAACTGTTTTTT.

The gene calls are TRBV9 and TRBJ2-5; possibly TRBD1 for D (6 bases). The CDR3 has 14 amino acids. Deletions cut 0 bases from V and 1 base from J, with 7 bases between. Germline loops: CDR1 SGDLS, CDR2 YYNGEE. The CDR3 nucleotides read TGTGCCAGCAGCGTAGAGGACAGCCAAGAGACCCAGTACTTC. It encodes CASSVEDSQETQYF.

This clone occurred once. The gene calls are TRBV6-5 and TRBJ1-5, with 12 bases that match TRBD1. Germline V gives CDR1 MNHEY, CDR2 SVGAGI. This CDR3 contains 13 residues. V shed 6 bases and J 11 bases; nucleotides not matched to a gene: 5. The CDR3: CASRGTGGRAQHF. In DNA form, the CDR3 reads TGTGCCAGCAGAGGGACAGGGGGCAGGGCCCAGCATTTT.

The rearrangement links TRBV7-3 to TRBJ2-6; 9 bases map to TRBD1. CDR1 is SGHTA and CDR2 is FQGTGA in the germline V gene. The trim removed 5 bases at V and 3 bases at J, leaving 8 bases unmatched. The CDR3 totals 17 residues. The CDR3 region is CASSPGQGRGGANVLTF. For the CDR3, the DNA is TGTGCCAGCAGCCCTGGACAGGGGCGAGGTGGGGCCAACGTCCTGACTTTC.

The CDR3 DNA sequence: TGTGCCAGCAGAGATACGAGGCCGAGGGAGACCCAGTACTTC. This sequence encodes CASRDTRPRETQYF. The chain couples TRBV2 to TRBJ2-5; D call uncertain. V lost 6 bases and J lost 5, with 16 bases in between. Germline V gene data show CDR1 as SNHLY and CDR2 as FYNNEI. There are 14 residues in the CDR3.

CDR3 coding DNA: TGCGCCAGCAGCTTGGGGCCGAACACCGGGGAGCTGTTTTTT. This encodes CASSLGPNTGELFF. The chain is built from TRBV5-1 and TRBJ2-2; no clear D. The V end was cut by 0 bases, the J end by 0 bases, with 3 bases between. Per the germline V gene, CDR1 is SGHRS and CDR2 is YFSETQ. The CDR3 runs to 14 residues.

The CDR3 coding sequence is TGTGCCATACAGCCAGGTGGGGCCAACGTCCTGACTTTC. Its translation is CAIQPGGANVLTF. V and J are TRBV28 and TRBJ2-6; no reliable D call. V was clipped by 10 bases and J by 3 bases, with 10 bases between them. This CDR3 comprises 13 residues. Germline loops: CDR1 MDHEN, CDR2 SYDVKM.

This clone was picked up a small number of times. The chain joins TRBV19 to TRBJ1-2, with D perhaps matching TRBD1 (6 bases). This CDR3 is built from 13 residues. Per the germline V gene, CDR1 is LNHDA and CDR2 is SQIVND (reference sequence). Trimming removed 3 bases at V and 3 bases at J, with 8 bases between. The CDR3 DNA follows: TGTGCCAGTAGTATGCGACAGGACTATGGCTACACCTTC. As protein: CASSMRQDYGYTF.

The genes are TRBV9 and TRBJ1-2; D is unclear. Trimming pared 2 bases from V and 2 bases from J, leaving 7 bases between. The CDR3 is made up of 13 amino acids. Germline values: CDR1 SGDLS, CDR2 YYNGEE. The CDR3 DNA follows: TGTGCCAGCAGCGTGCCGGGGAACTATGGCTACACCTTC. It specifies CASSVPGNYGYTF.

The chain uses TRBV13 and TRBJ2-1; D might be TRBD2 (6 bases). The germline V and J ends were trimmed by 3 bases and 6 bases, with 9 bases remaining between them. The length of the CDR3 is 13 residues. Germline CDR1 reads PRHDT; CDR2 reads FYEKMQ (reference sequence). Here the CDR3 reads CASSFGGVNEQFF. Here the CDR3 DNA reads TGTGCCAGCAGCTTTGGCGGGGTCAATGAGCAGTTCTTC.

V is TRBV30 and J is TRBJ2-7, with 8 bases fitting TRBD2. The length of the CDR3 is 12 residues. Germline CDR1 GTSNPN, CDR2 SVGIG (reference sequence). J was trimmed by 6 bases and V by 3 bases; bases with no gene match: 4. The CDR3 loop is CAWSGTSREQYF. CDR3 bases: TGTGCCTGGAGCGGGACTAGTCGCGAGCAGTACTTC.

This chain uses TRBV6-4 with TRBJ2-1; 10 bases map to TRBD2. V dropped 3 bases and J dropped 0; count of bases not matched to a gene: 2. This CDR3 comprises 16 residues. Germline assignment: CDR1 MRHNA and CDR2 SNTAGT. In nucleotides, the CDR3 is TGTGCCAGCAGTGAAGAGCGGGGGGGCTCCTACAATGAGCAGTTCTTC. This sequence encodes CASSEERGGSYNEQFF.

V and J are TRBV6-5 and TRBJ2-3; tentatively, D is TRBD2 (6 bases). Germline V gives CDR1 MNHEY, CDR2 SVGAGI. The CDR3 spans 14 residues. Trimming took off 4 bases at V and 3 bases at J, with 11 bases between the two ends. The CDR3, as DNA: TGTGCCAGCAGTTTCGCAGGGAGGACAGATACGCAGTATTTT. This codes for CASSFAGRTDTQYF.

This chain uses TRBV30 with TRBJ1-4, with 7 bases matching TRBD1. CDR1 and CDR2 from the germline V gene are GTSNPN and SVGIG (reference sequence). The J segment lost 4 bases and the V segment lost 4 bases, leaving 12 bases of the junction unmatched. The CDR3 length is 16 residues. For the CDR3, the DNA is TGTGCCTGGAACGATTCTCCGGGACAGAATAATGAAAAACTGTTTTTT. This translates into CAWNDSPGQNNEKLFF.

This rearrangement joins TRBV28 to TRBJ2-6; no firm D call. Germline V CDR1 and CDR2: MDHEN, SYDVKM. V was trimmed by 3 bases and J by 3 bases, leaving 3 bases between them. This CDR3 spans 13 amino acids. The CDR3 DNA reads TGTGCCAGCAGTTTCGGTGGGGCCAACGTCCTGACTTTC. It translates to CASSFGGANVLTF.

The chain combines TRBV13 with TRBJ2-3; D may be TRBD2 (5 bases). The CDR3 contains 13 residues. CDR1 and CDR2 from the germline V gene are PRHDT and FYEKMQ (reference sequence). Trimming shortened V by 2 bases and J by 6 bases, and 9 bases separated the two germline ends. CDR3 coding DNA: TGTGCCAGCAGCTTAAGAGGCGGGGATACGCAGTATTTT. It specifies CASSLRGGDTQYF.

As to this clone: A junction boundary mismatches the germline segment, possibly from a read error. The chain combines TRBV6-5 with TRBJ2-1; the D gene is possibly TRBD2 (6 bases). This CDR3 region has 16 residues. CDR1 is MNHEY, CDR2 SVGAGI, per germline. CDR3 residues: CASNYGLGTPRDEQFF. The CDR3 nucleotides are TGTGCCAGCAATTACGGGTTAGGGACTCCTCGGGATGAGCAGTTCTTC.